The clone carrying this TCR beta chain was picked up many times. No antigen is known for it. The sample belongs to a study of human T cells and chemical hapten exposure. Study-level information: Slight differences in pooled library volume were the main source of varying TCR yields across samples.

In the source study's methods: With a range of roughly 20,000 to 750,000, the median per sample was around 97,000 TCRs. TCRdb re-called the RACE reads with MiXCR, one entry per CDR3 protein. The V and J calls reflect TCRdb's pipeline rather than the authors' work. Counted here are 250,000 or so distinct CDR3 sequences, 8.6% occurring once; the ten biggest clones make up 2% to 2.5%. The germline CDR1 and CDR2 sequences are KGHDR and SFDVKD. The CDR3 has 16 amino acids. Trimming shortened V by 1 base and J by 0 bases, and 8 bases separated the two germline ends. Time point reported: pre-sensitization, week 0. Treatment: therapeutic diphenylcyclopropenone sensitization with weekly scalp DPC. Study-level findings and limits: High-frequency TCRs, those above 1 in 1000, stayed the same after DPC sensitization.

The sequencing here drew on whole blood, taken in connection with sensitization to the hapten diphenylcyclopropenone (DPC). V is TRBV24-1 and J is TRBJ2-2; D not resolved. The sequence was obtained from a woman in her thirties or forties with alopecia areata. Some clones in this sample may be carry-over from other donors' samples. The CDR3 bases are TGTGCCACCAGTGATTTCCAAGATTCGAACACCGGGGAGCTGTTTTTT. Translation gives CATSDFQDSNTGELFF.